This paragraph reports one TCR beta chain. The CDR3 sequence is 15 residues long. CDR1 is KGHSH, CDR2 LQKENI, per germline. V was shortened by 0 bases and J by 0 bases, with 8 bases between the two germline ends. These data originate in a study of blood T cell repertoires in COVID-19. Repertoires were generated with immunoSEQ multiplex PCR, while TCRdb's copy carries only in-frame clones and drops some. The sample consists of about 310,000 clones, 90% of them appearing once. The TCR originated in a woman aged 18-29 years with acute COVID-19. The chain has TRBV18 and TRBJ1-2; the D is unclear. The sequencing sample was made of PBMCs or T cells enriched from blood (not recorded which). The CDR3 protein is CASSPPLSANYGYTF. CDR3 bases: TGTGCCAGCTCACCACCGCTGTCAGCTAACTATGGCTACACCTTC.